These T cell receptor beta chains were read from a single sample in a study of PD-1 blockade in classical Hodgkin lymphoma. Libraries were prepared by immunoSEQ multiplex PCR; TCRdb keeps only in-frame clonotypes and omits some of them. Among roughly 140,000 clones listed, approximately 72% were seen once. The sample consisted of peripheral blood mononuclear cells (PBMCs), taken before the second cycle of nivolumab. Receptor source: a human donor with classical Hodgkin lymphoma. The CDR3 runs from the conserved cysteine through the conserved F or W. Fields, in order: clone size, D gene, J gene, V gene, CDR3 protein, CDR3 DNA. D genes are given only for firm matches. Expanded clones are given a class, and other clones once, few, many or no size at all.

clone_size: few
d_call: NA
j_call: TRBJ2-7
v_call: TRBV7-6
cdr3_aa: CASSPRDEQYF
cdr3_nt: TGTGCCAGCAGCCCCCGGGACGAGCAGTACTTC

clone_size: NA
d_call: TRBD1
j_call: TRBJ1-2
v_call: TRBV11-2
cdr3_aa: CASSLAGTGGGYTF
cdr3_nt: TGTGCCAGCAGCTTAGCAGGGACAGGGGGTGGCTACACCTTC

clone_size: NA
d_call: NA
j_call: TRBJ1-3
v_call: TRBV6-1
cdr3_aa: CASREWAHSGNTIYF
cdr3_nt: TGTGCCAGCAGGGAGTGGGCTCACTCTGGAAACACCATATATTTT

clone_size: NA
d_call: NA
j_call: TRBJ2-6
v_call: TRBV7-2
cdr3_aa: CASSLFSAGANVLTF
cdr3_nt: TGTGCCAGCAGCCTTTTCTCCGCTGGGGCCAACGTCCTGACTTTC

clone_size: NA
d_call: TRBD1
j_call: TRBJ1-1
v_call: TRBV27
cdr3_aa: CASSLYRGGRVTEAFF
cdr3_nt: TGTGCCAGCAGTTTGTATCGAGGGGGCAGGGTCACTGAAGCTTTCTTT

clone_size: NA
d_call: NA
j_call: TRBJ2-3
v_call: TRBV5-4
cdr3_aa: CASSLTGPRDTQYF
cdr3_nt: TGTGCCAGCAGCTTAACAGGGCCCAGGGATACGCAGTATTTT

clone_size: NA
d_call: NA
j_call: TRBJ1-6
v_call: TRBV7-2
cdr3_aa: CASSLIPNNSPLHF
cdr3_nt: TGTGCCAGCAGCTTAATTCCAAATAATTCACCCCTCCACTTT

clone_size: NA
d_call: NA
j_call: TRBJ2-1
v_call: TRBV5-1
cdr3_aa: CASSPRSRAGNNEQFF
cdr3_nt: TGCGCCAGCAGCCCTAGGTCTCGGGCCGGTAACAATGAGCAGTTCTTC

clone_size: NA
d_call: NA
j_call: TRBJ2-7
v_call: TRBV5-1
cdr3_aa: CASSFSRDTFEQYF
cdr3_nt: TGCGCCAGCAGCTTTAGCCGGGACACTTTTGAGCAGTACTTC

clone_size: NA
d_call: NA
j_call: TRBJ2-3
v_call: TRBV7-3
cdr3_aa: CASSTVGADTQYF
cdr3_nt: TGTGCCAGCAGCACCGTTGGGGCAGATACGCAGTATTTT

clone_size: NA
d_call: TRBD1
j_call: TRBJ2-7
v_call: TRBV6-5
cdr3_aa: CASSRQGGSYEQYF
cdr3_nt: TGTGCCAGCAGTCGACAGGGGGGATCCTACGAGCAGTACTTT

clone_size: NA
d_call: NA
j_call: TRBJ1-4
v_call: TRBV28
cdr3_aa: CASSPDEKLFF
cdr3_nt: TGTGCCAGCAGTCCGGATGAAAAACTGTTTTTT

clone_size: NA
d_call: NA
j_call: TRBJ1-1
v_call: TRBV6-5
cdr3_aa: CASSSFSITEAFF
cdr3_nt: TGTGCCAGCAGTTCATTTAGTATCACTGAAGCTTTCTTT

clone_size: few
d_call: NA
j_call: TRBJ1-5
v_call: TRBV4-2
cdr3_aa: CASSQGGLYSNQPQHF
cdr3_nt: TGTGCCAGCAGCCAAGGAGGACTGTATAGCAATCAGCCCCAGCATTTT

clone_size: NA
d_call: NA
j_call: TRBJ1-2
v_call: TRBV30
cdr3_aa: CAWRQSPSGMGYTF
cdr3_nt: TGTGCCTGGAGGCAAAGCCCCTCAGGGATGGGCTACACCTTC

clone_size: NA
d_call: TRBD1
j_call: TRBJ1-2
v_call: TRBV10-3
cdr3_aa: CAINGDSNYGYTF
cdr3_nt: TGTGCCATCAATGGGGACAGCAACTATGGCTACACCTTC

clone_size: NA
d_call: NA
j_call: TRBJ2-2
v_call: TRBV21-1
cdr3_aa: CASSKDLEQFATGELFF
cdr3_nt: TGTGCCAGCAGCAAAGACTTGGAACAGTTCGCCACCGGGGAGCTGTTTTTT

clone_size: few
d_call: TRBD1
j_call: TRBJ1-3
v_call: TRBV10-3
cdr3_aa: CAISRGRGPGNTIYF
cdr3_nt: TGTGCCATCAGTAGGGGCAGGGGGCCTGGAAACACCATATATTTT

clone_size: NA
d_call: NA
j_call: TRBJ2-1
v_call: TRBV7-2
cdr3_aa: CASSFGDRRPYNEQFF
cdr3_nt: TGTGCCAGCAGCTTCGGCGACAGGAGACCCTACAATGAGCAGTTCTTC

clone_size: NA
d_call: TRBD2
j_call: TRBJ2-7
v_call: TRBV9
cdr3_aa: CASSLEGLAGYEQYF
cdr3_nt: TGTGCCAGCAGCCTCGAGGGACTAGCGGGGTACGAGCAGTACTTC

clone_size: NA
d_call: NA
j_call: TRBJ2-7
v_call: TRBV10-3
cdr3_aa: CAIRETGIHPYEQYF
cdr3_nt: TGTGCCATCAGGGAAACAGGGATTCACCCCTACGAGCAGTACTTC

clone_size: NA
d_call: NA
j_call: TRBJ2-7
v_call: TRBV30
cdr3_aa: CAWTGNEDEQYF
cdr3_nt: TGTGCCTGGACAGGGAATGAGGACGAGCAGTACTTC

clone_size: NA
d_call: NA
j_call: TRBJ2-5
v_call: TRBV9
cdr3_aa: CASSVIPGHSQETQYF
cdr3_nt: TGTGCCAGCAGCGTGATCCCCGGACACTCACAAGAGACCCAGTACTTC

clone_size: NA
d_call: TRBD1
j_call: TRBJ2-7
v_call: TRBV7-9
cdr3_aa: CASSNRDRGYEQYF
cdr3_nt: TGTGCCAGCAGCAATCGGGACAGGGGTTACGAGCAGTACTTC

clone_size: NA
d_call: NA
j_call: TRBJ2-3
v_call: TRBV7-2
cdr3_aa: CASSLVAGTTDTQYF
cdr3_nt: TGTGCCAGCAGCTTAGTTGCGGGAACCACAGATACGCAGTATTTT

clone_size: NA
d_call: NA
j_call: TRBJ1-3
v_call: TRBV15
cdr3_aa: CATSRDRTGSGNTIYF
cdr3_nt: TGTGCCACCAGCAGAGATCGTACAGGCTCTGGAAACACCATATATTTT

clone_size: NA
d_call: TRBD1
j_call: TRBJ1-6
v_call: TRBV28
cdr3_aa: CASSFRGTGNSPLHF
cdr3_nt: TGTGCCAGCAGTTTCAGGGGGACAGGGAATTCACCCCTCCACTTT

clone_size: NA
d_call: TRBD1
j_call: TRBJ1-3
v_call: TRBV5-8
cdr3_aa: CASSTGQPGNTIYF
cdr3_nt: TGTGCCAGCAGCACGGGACAGCCGGGAAACACCATATATTTT

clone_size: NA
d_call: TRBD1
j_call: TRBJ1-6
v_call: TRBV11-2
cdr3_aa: CASSRRDSYNSPLHF
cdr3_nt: TGTGCCAGCAGCCGTCGGGACAGCTATAATTCACCCCTCCACTTT

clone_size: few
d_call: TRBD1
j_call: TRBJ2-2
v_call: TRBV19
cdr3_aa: CASSTWDRGTGELFF
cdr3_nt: TGTGCCAGTAGTACCTGGGACAGAGGGACCGGGGAGCTGTTTTTT

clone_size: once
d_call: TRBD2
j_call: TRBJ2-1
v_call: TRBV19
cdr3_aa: CASSIWGLAGGSYNEQFF
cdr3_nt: TGTGCCAGTAGTATATGGGGGTTAGCGGGAGGGTCCTACAATGAGCAGTTCTTC

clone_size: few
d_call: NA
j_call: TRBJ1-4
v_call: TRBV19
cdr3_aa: CASSRQAREKLFF
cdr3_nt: TGTGCCAGTAGTCGGCAGGCCCGTGAAAAACTGTTTTTT

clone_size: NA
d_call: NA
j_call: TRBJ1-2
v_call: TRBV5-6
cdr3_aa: CASSIRDPPYGYTF
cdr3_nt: TGTGCCAGCAGCATCCGGGACCCTCCTTATGGCTACACCTTC

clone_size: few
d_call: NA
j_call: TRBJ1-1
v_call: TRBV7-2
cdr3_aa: CASSSDPNTKAFF
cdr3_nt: TGTGCCAGCAGCTCCGATCCGAATACTAAAGCTTTCTTT

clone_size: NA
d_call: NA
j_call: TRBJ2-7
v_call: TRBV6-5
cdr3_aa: CASSYYQGYEQYF
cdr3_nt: TGTGCCAGCAGTTACTACCAGGGGTACGAGCAGTACTTC

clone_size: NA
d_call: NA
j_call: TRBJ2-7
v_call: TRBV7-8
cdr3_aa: CASSLIQGEQYF
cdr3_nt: TGTGCCAGCAGCTTAATACAGGGCGAGCAGTACTTC

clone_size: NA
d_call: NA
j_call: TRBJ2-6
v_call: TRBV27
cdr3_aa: CASGGLSGANVLTF
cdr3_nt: TGTGCCAGCGGGGGTCTATCTGGGGCCAACGTCCTGACTTTC

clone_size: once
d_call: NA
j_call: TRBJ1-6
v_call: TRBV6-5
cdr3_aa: CASSYNHNSPLHF
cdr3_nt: TGTGCCAGCAGTTACAACCATAATTCACCCCTCCACTTT

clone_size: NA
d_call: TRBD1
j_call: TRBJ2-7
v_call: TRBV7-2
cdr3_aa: CASRTGTGSYEQYF
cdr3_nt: TGTGCCAGCAGAACTGGGACAGGGTCCTACGAGCAGTACTTC

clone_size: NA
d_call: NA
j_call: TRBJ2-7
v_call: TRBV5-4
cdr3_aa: CASSLWIGDEQYF
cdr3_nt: TGTGCCAGCAGCTTGTGGATAGGAGACGAGCAGTACTTC

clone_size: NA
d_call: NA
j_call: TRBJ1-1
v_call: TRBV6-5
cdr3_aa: CASSSPRVNTEAFF
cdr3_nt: TGTGCCAGCAGTTCCCCACGGGTGAACACTGAAGCTTTCTTT

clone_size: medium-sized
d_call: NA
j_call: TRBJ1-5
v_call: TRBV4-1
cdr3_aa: CASSQLETDSRKPQHF
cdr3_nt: TGCGCCAGCAGCCAGCTTGAAACGGACAGCCGAAAGCCCCAGCATTTT

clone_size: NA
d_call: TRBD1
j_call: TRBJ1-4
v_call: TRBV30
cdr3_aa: CAWSLQGRGEKLFF
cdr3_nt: TGTGCCTGGAGCTTACAGGGGAGGGGAGAAAAACTGTTTTTT